This record looks at one T cell receptor (beta chain) sequence and its context. Its binding antigen is unknown. Base qualities are missing; no much larger clone stands one base away. The entry originates in a study of cytomegalovirus exposure and HLA in healthy donors (dated by TCRdb to about 2017). Looking at the study overall: In an earlier analysis of several hundred of the donors, under 300 Gb of sequence data and 95 million to 130 million unique TCR beta sequences from about 190 million T cells were reported. An early release covering roughly 580 HLA-typed donors comprised 250 to 350 gigabases of sequencing data and around 86 million unique TCR sequences. Among the approximately 420 genotyped donors, around 81% belonged to the genetic ancestry cluster associated with self-reported Caucasian donors. The study aimed to test whether cataloging public T cell receptors could reveal signatures of past pathogen exposure. Using immunosequencing, the study profiled T cell repertoires from fewer than 850 subjects and related those repertoires to cytomegalovirus serostatus. In addition to the first cohort of about 650 subjects, a separate validation cohort of 100 to 150 different subjects was used. To predict cytomegalovirus infection status, the study combined high-throughput TCR immunosequencing, statistical association of individual TCRs with disease status, and machine learning. A later analysis re-examined previously published TCR beta repertoires from over 500 donors and added high-resolution HLA genotyping to investigate patterns of TCR occurrence. Rather than using new phenotypic data, the later analysis identified candidate immune exposures from TCR beta sequences and from how often those sequences occurred across donors. An earlier analysis of 587 of the donors used high-throughput TCR beta sequencing to judge whether each TCR beta V gene segment behaved as functional or pseudogenic. Donor age, sex, ethnicity and CMV serostatus were compiled alongside the repertoire data. Genome-wide SNP genotypes for about 55% of the roughly 670 donors were used in a later genetic analysis, which treated that subset as a discovery cohort. All discovery cohort repertoires had been generated on a single sequencing platform. HLA typing covered class I and class II loci at four-digit resolution. The number of donors typed differed by locus, with about 620-630 for A, B, C, DRB1 and DQB1, roughly 520 for DQA1, 606 for DPA1, and 450 to 480 for DPB1. Because of strong linkage in the cohort, 4 to 6 DR-DQ haplotypes were treated as single units for association and clustering. On average, around 240,000 unique TCR beta nucleotide sequences were sequenced per donor among roughly 430 genotyped donors of the cohort, with roughly 18% of those sequences being non-productive. General study outcomes and caveats: In a later analysis, HLA-associated TCR beta chains showed more clonal expansion and lower generation probabilities than non-associated chains that were equally common. Three of the identified cytomegalovirus-associated TCR beta chains were confirmed in vitro to be specific for cytomegalovirus antigens. A later analysis found that TCR association rates varied across HLA loci, with DRB1 alleles showing the most associated TCRs and HLA-C alleles the fewest. In a later analysis, some 18,000 TCR beta sequences were associated with specific HLA alleles at a false discovery rate of 0.05. Because the 87-base-pair reads could not distinguish some IMGT-functional V segments, including TRBV6-2 and TRBV6-3, those segments were excluded. A later analysis reported that several top co-occurrence clusters appeared linked to parvovirus B19, influenza, CMV and Epstein-Barr virus. Linkage disequilibrium might explain the correlated functional status among segregating V segments, but an unknown experimental factor could not be ruled out. Only TCR beta chains were sequenced in this cohort, and the absence of alpha or paired-chain data limited detectable features. Roughly 17 rarely observed V segments, including chromosome 9 orphons, were excluded from the earlier analysis of 550 to 700 of the donors because counts were too low. Sequencing depth was assumed to be roughly uniform across donors in the presence/absence analyses, though that assumption may not hold. A total of about 180 TCR beta chains were listed by the study as associated with cytomegalovirus. V-gene and J-gene trimming of TCR beta chains was associated with a missense DCLRE1C variant in a later genetic analysis, and the association was replicated in an independent cohort. An earlier analysis of 587 of the donors showed that most TCR beta V segments appeared in productive rearrangements either about 90% or about 30% of the time, which broadly matched IMGT annotations. A further reported finding was that TCR beta sequences accurately predicted the HLA-A and HLA-B alleles for most subjects in the first cohort. A group of highly shared sequence variants was considered likely to be a technical artifact of the sequencing pipeline. According to the authors, the approach could potentially be generalized to other disease states and immunological phenotypes. CMV serostatus was the only immune exposure information available for the cohort. Cytomegalovirus status was reported to be diagnosed by the classifier with high specificity and sensitivity in both the original and validation cohorts. According to a later analysis, most CMV-associated TCR beta chains appeared to be HLA-restricted, and the HLA associations seemed to be driven largely by CMV exposure. HLA typing was unavailable for some donors at each locus, so association tests used only the typed subset. Assigning TCR associations to individual alleles was difficult when HLA alleles, especially DR and DQ, strongly co-occurred. Compared with the approximately 700-donor mean, donors in an Asian-associated ancestry cluster had fewer N-insertions in productive TCRs, according to a later genetic analysis. Most TCR sequences were seen in very few donors, while some public TCRs were found in many individuals.

The CDR3 runs 14 residues from the cysteine to the phenylalanine. Only CDR3 DNA remains: 42 bases, in frame from the first base. V is cut by 3 bases and J by 6 bases, and the space between the germline ends is 12 bases. CDR1 and CDR2, per the germline V gene, are SNHLY and FYNNEI. In total, over 600 healthy bone marrow donors made up the cohort. At the time of sampling, all cohort members were nominally healthy, though unrecorded immune exposures were likely present. The donor was CMV seronegative and belonged to the group of 352 seronegative cohort members. Every donor gave a peripheral blood sample, and the peripheral blood mononuclear cells from that sample were used for TCR beta sequencing. Genomic DNA was extracted from the blood cell samples with the Qiagen DNeasy Blood Extraction Kit. Libraries were made using the immunoSEQ multiplex PCR assay. The multiplex PCR relied on a mix of 60 forward primers for TCR Vbeta segments and 13 reverse primers for TCR Jbeta segments. The CDR3 region of rearranged TCR beta genes was amplified from genomic DNA by a multiplex PCR assay. The amplified TCR beta libraries were sequenced on the Illumina HiSeq System as 87-base-pair reads. On the authors' methods: A later analysis counted approximately 84 million unique TCR beta chains across the approximately 700 repertoires, and some 12 million of these chains were shared by at least two donors. A nearest-neighbor algorithm error-corrected the raw reads and collapsed the reads into unique sequences, merging closely related sequences to remove PCR and sequencing errors. Alignment of CDR3 sequences to IMGT reference sequences was used to assign V, D and J gene segments. For a sequence to be retained, at least a six-nucleotide match to both a V gene segment and a J gene segment was required. A rearrangement was called productive if the CDR3 had no stop codons and remained in frame with V and J, and every other rearrangement was called non-productive. Following IMGT convention, CDR3 was defined as the stretch from the second conserved V-encoded cysteine up to the conserved J-encoded phenylalanine. In an earlier analysis of 500 to 650 of the donors, sequences lacking an unambiguous match to a single V gene segment were excluded. In an earlier analysis of 587 of the donors, V segments were called functional above 56.7% productive rearrangements and were called segregating when the between-donor standard deviation exceeded 5%. A statistical classification framework was built to diagnose cytomegalovirus status from the catalog of TCR beta chain sequences. In a later analysis, TCR nucleotide sequences were compared against IMGT/GENE-DB human TR gene sequences so that V and J genes could be assigned. In a later analysis, CDR3 sequences and most-parsimonious VDJ recombination scenarios were assigned using the TCRdist pipeline. A later analysis defined each TCR beta chain by its CDR3 amino acid sequence plus V-gene family, and excluded reads lacking a unique V-gene family. A later analysis removed 592 highly shared, low-generation-probability nucleotide sequences to deal with suspected cross-contamination and a sequencing artifact. In a later analysis, a clonal expansion index was calculated for each public chain from normalized within-repertoire ranks of inferred template counts. In a later analysis, generation probabilities were computed with a VDJ recombination model fitted to out-of-frame rearrangements, and the resulting probabilities were checked against IGoR. In a later analysis, TCR-TCR, TCR-HLA and TCR-CMV co-occurrence was scored with hypergeometric tests, and a repertoire-size bias correction was applied to TCR pairs. To estimate false discovery rates, a later analysis permuted the HLA or CMV assignments 20 times. In a later analysis, co-occurring TCRs were grouped using DBSCAN, and TCRdist sequence similarity was added for clustering within HLA-allele-positive subsets. Repertoires with fewer than 30,000 or more than 120,000 public chains were left out of co-occurrence clustering, as were a handful of repertoires with anomalous nucleotide sharing. TCRdb holds this immuneACCESS table with in-frame rearrangements only. Some clones are missing; in checked studies, unresolved V genes explain under half, and the rest has no known cause. The V and J calls and clone size are taken from that table; D and trimming were inferred from the DNA. For this sample the table gives some 110,000 clones, of which more than 60% were detected only once. The top ten clonotypes cover roughly 2.5% of the sample.

The chain joins TRBV2 to TRBJ2-1; the D gene is perhaps TRBD2, on 6 matching bases. This TCR derives from a man in his forties or fifties in good health and CMV-seronegative. Sequenced material: PBMCs. The nucleotide sequence reads as follows: TGTGCCAGCAGTGAGGGGGGTGACCCCAATGAGCAGTTCTTC. This yields the protein CASSEGGDPNEQFF.